The clone carrying this T cell receptor (beta chain) was seen just once. From germline, CDR1 is SGHRS and CDR2 YFSETQ. The CDR3 extends over 18 amino acids. Trimming removed 4 bases at V and 4 bases at J, with 27 bases between. The method was immunoSEQ multiplex PCR; TCRdb's version includes in-frame clones alone and lacks a portion of them. Counted here are 300,000 to 500,000 clones, 70% to 90% occurring once; the ten biggest clones make up about 3.6%. The sample belongs to a study of Ad26.COV2.S vaccination and SARS-CoV-2 variants. Treatment described: 15 to 20 received Ad26.COV2.S at low or high dose, single or two shots; 5 received placebo; per-sample allocation not given. Material that was analyzed had been drawn on day 63 after the first vaccine or placebo injection.

The clonotype originates from a person aged 18 to 59 who received the Ad26.COV2.S COVID-19 vaccine or a placebo. This chain joins TRBV5-1 and TRBJ2-7, with D unclear. Here the sequenced sample was peripheral blood, taken in a trial of Ad26.COV2.S vaccine versus placebo. The CDR3 reads CASSTTLTLDAPHYEQYF. Written as DNA, the CDR3 is TGCGCCAGCAGCACCACCCTTACCCTTGACGCTCCCCATTACGAGCAGTACTTC.